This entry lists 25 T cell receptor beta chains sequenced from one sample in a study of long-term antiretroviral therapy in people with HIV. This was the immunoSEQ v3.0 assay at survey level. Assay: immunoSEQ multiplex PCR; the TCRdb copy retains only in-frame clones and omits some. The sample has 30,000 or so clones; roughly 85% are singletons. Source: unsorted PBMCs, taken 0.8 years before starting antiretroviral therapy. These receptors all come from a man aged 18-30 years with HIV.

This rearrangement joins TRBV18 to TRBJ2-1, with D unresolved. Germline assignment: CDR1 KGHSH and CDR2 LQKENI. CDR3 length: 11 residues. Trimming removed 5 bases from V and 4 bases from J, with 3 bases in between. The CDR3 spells CASSKYNEQFF. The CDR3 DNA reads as TGTGCCAGCTCAAAATACAATGAGCAGTTCTTC.

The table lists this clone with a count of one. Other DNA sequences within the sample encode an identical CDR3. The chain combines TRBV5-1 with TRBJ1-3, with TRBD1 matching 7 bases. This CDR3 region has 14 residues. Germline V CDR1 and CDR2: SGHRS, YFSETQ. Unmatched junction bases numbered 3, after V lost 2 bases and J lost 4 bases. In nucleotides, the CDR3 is TGCGCCAGCAGCTTAACAGGGGCAGGAAACACCATATATTTT. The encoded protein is CASSLTGAGNTIYF.

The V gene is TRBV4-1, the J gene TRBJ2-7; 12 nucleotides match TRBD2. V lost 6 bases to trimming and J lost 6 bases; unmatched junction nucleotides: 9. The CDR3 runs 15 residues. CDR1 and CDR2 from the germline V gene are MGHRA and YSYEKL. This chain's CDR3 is CASRPSEGLAGEQYF. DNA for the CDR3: TGCGCCAGCAGACCTAGTGAGGGACTAGCGGGCGAGCAGTACTTC.

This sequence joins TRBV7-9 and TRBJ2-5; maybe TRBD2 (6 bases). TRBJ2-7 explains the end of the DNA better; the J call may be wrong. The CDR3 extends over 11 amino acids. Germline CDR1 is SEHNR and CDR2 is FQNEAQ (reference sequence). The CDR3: CASSREFEQYF. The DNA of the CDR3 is TGTGCCAGCAGCCGGGAGTTCGAGCAGTACTTC.

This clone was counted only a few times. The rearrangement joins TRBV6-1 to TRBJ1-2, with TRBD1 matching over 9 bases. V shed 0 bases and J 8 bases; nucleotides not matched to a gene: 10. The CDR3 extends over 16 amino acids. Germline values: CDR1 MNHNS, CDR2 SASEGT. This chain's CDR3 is CASSEAVRTGVLGYTF. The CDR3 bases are TGTGCCAGCAGTGAAGCTGTAAGGACAGGGGTGTTGGGCTACACCTTC.

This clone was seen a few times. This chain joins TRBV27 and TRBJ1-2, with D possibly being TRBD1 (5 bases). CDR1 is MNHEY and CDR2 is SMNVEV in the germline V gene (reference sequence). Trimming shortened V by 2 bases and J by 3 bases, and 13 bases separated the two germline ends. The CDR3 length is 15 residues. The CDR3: CASSLLMGGYYGYTF. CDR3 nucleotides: TGTGCCAGCAGTTTACTAATGGGGGGATACTATGGCTACACCTTC.

In DNA, the CDR3 is TGTGCCAGCAGCACCGTGACCACTAGGGAGCAGTTCTTC. It encodes CASSTVTTREQFF. This chain joins TRBV5-5 and TRBJ2-1; possibly TRBD2 for D (5 bases). This CDR3 is 13 amino acids long. Per the germline V gene, CDR1 is SGHKS and CDR2 is YYEKEE (reference sequence). The ends were cut back, 4 bases at V and 10 bases at J, with 15 bases in the middle. Combining the CDR3 with reference TRBV5-5 and TRBJ2-1 gives the whole variable domain DAGVTQSPTHLIKTRGQQVTLRCSPISGHKSVSWYQQVLGQGPQFIFQYYEKEERGRGNFPDRFSARQFPNYSSELNVNALLLGDSALYLCASSTVTTREQFFGPGTRLTVL.

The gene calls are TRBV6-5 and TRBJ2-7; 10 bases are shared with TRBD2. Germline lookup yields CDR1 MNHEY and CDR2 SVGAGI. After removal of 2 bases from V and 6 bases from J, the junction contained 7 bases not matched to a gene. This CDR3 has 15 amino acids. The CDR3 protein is CASSYRTSGGSEQYF. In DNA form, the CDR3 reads TGTGCCAGCAGTTACAGGACTAGCGGAGGGAGCGAGCAGTACTTC.

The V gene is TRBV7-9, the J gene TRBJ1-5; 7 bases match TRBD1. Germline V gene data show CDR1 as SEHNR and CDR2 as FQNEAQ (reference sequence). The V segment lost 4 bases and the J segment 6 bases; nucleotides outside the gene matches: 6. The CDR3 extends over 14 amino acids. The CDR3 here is CASSSTGVGQPQHF. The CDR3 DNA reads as TGTGCCAGCAGCTCTACAGGGGTCGGTCAGCCCCAGCATTTT.

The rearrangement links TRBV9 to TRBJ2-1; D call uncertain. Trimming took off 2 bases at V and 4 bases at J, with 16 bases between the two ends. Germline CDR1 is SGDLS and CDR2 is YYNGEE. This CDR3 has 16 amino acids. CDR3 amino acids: CASSVGSSITYNEQFF. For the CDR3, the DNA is TGTGCCAGCAGCGTCGGATCTTCGATTACATACAATGAGCAGTTCTTC.

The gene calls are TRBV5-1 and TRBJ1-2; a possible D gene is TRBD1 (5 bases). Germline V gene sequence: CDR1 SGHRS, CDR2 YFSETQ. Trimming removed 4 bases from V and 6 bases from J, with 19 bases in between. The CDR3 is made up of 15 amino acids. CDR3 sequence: CASSPLLGQGNGYTF. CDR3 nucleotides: TGCGCCAGCAGCCCCCTCTTAGGTCAGGGCAATGGCTACACCTTC.

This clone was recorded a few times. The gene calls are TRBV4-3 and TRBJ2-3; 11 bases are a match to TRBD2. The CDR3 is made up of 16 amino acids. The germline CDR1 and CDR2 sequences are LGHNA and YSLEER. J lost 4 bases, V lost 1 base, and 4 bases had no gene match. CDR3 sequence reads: CASSQVISGGADTQYF. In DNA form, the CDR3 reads TGCGCCAGCAGCCAAGTGATTAGCGGGGGGGCAGATACGCAGTATTTT.

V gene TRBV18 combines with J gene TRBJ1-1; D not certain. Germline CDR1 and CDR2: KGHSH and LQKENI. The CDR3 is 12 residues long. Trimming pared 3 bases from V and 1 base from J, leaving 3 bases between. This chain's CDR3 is CASSPGNTEAFF. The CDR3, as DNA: TGTGCCAGCTCACCGGGGAACACTGAAGCTTTCTTT.

CDR3 in amino acids: CASRGGTGGNSGANVLTF. CDR3 bases: TGTGCCAGCAGGGGGGGGACAGGGGGAAACTCTGGGGCCAACGTCCTGACTTTC. The rearrangement uses TRBV28 and TRBJ2-6, with TRBD1 matching over 11 bases. Germline V CDR1 and CDR2: MDHEN, SYDVKM. There are 18 residues in the CDR3. V was pared by 6 bases and J by 0 bases, with 7 bases of the junction left unmatched.

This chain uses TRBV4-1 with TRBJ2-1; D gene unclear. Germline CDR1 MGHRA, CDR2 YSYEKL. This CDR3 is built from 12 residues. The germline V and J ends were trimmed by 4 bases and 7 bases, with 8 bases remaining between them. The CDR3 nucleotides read TGCGCCAGCAGCCCCACAGTAAATGAGCAGTTCTTC. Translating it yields CASSPTVNEQFF.

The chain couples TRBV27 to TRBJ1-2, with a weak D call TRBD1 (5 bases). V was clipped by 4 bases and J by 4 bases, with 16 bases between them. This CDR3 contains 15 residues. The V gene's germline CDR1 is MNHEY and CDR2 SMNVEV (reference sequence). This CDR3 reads CASSYAPGISYGYTF. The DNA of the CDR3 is TGTGCCAGCAGTTATGCTCCAGGGATCAGCTATGGCTACACCTTC.

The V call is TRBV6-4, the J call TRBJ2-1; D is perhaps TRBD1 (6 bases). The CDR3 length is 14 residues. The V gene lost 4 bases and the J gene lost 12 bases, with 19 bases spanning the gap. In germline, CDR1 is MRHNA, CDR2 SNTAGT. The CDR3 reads CASSGFPGEFAQFF. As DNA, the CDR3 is TGTGCCAGCAGTGGTTTTCCAGGGGAGTTCGCGCAGTTCTTC.

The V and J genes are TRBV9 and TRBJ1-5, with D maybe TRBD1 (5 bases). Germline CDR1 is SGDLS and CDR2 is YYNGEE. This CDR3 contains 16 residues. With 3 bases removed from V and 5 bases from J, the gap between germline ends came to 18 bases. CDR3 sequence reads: CASSAAGGGDDQPQHF. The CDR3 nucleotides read TGTGCCAGCAGCGCGGCTGGGGGAGGGGATGATCAGCCCCAGCATTTT.

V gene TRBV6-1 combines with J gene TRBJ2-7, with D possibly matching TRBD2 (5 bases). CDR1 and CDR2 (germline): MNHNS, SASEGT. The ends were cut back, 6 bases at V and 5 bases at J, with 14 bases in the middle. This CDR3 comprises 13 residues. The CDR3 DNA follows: TGTGCCAGCAGGGCCCTACTAGAGAACGAGCAGTACTTC. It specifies CASRALLENEQYF.

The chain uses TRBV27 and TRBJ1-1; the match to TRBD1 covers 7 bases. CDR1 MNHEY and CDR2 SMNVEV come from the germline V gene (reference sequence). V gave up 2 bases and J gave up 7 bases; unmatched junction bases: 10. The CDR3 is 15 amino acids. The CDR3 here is CASSLSFSGDSEAFF. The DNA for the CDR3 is TGTGCCAGCAGTTTAAGCTTTTCGGGGGACAGTGAAGCTTTCTTT.

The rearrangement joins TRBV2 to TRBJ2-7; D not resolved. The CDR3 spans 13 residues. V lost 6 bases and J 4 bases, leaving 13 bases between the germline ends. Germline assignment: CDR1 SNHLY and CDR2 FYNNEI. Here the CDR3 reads CASSTWRQYEQYF. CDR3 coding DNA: TGTGCCAGCAGCACATGGCGGCAGTACGAGCAGTACTTC.

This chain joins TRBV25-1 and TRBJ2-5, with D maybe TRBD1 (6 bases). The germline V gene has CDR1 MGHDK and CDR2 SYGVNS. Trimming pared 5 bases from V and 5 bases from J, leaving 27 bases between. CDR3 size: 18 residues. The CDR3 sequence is CASSYGGRWGREVETQYF. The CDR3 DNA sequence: TGTGCCAGCAGTTACGGTGGGCGTTGGGGGCGCGAAGTTGAGACCCAGTACTTC.

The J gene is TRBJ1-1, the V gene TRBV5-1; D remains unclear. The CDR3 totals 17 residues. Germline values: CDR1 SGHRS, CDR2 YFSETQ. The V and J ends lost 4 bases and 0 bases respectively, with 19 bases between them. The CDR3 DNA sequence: TGCGCCAGCAGCCCATCAGTCGGTGAACCTATGAACACTGAAGCTTTCTTT. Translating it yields CASSPSVGEPMNTEAFF.

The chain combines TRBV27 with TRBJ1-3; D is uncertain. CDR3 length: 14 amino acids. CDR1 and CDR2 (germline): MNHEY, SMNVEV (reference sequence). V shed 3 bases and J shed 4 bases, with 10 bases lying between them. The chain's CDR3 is CASSLKASGNTIYF. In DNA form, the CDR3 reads TGTGCCAGCAGTTTGAAGGCCTCAGGAAACACCATATATTTT.

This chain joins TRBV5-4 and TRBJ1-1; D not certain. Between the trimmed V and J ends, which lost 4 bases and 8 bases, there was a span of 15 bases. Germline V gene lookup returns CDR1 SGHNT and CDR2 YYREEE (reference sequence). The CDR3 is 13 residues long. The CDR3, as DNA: TGTGCCAGCAGCCAAGTGAGTCTGCCCGAAGCTTTCTTT. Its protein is CASSQVSLPEAFF.